What follows is one TCR beta chain and its context. The antigen this receptor binds is unknown. The input lacks base qualities; no much larger clone sits a single base away. This entry comes from a study of PD-L1 blockade in urothelial cancer (dated by TCRdb to about 2017). About the study as a whole: All patients started therapy in about 2014 and received atezolizumab 1,200 mg intravenously every 3 weeks. Twenty-five of 29 patients were identified as males with urothelial cancer of bladder origin, and a prior smoking history was reported by 18 of 29 patients. An ECOG performance status of 0 or 1 was recorded for the patients, and 0 to 3 prior chemotherapy regimens had been received by the patients. Blood samples were analyzed at 3 weeks after treatment start (second dose) and at 6 weeks after treatment start. Blood samples yielded a median of roughly 140,000 T cells and approximately 83,000 unique TCRs, with median clonality approximately 0.08. An exploratory multi-omic analysis was conducted of the somatic, immune and clinical correlates of response to PD-L1 blockade with atezolizumab in urothelial cancer. TCR sequencing covered pretreatment tumor samples and matched, serially collected peripheral blood taken before and after atezolizumab treatment. Progression-free survival longer than 6 months counted as durable clinical benefit, and TCR features were additionally tested against both progression-free and overall survival. In the same patients, whole exome sequencing and RNA sequencing of pretreatment tumors were performed in addition to TCR sequencing. Durable clinical benefit was achieved by nine patients but not by the remaining 20. Under 30 patients had pretreatment blood TCR-seq, some 25 had at least one posttreatment blood collection, and some 25 had tumor TCR-seq.

Study-level results and caveats: Improved progression-free and overall survival was found to be associated with pretreatment peripheral blood TCR clonality below the median. Because of the small sample size (n ≈ 30) and the many exploratory analyses performed, the results are intended to be regarded as hypothesis-generating. Patients with durable benefit showed greater expansion of tumor-associated TCR clones in peripheral blood 3 weeks after starting treatment (n ≈ 23, p = 0.022).

The germline V gene gives CDR1 as SGHTA and CDR2 as FQGNSA. V is trimmed back by 0 bases and J by 6 bases, and the junction contains 5 bases that no gene match accounts for. The cysteine opens and the phenylalanine closes a CDR3 of 16 amino acids. Only the CDR3 DNA stays, 48 bases, in frame from base 1. The sample's time point, from its label and the paper: peripheral blood 6 weeks after treatment start. A total of some 30 patients with locally advanced or metastatic urothelial carcinoma, treated at Memorial Sloan Kettering on a trial protocol, made up the cohort. Peripheral blood mononuclear cells were collected from each patient pretreatment and during treatment, giving between 1 and 8 total time points per patient. The Qiagen DNeasy Blood extraction kit was used to purify genomic DNA from total PBMCs and tumor samples. PBMCs were collected pretreatment and during treatment, and were isolated and stored as previously described.

Each PCR received spiked-in synthetic TCR analog templates so that absolute template abundance could be estimated from read counts. The immunoSEQ assay was used to amplify TCRbeta CDR3 regions from genomic DNA with bias-controlled V and J gene primers. Sequencing of rearranged TCRbeta segments was done at approximately 20X coverage. As for the authors' bioinformatics: Clustering was used to correct sequencing errors, and CDR3s were annotated against IMGT so that V, D and J genes could be assigned. Downstream analyses used only productive TCRbeta rearrangements and left out out-of-frame or stop-codon sequences. Clonality was calculated as one minus the Shannon entropy normalized by the log of the number of unique productive sequences. Fisher's exact test with Benjamini-Hochberg correction, at a threshold of adjusted p below 0.01, was used to find clones that differed between time points or between blood and tumor. The table was pulled from immuneACCESS by TCRdb, which kept in-frame rearrangements only. Such tables lose some clones; where checked, under half of the loss comes from unresolved V genes, and the rest has no known cause. V and J calls and clone size are as listed in that table; D and trimming were resolved from the DNA. Present in this sample are just over 40,000 clones, 70% to 90% of which were seen just once. The ten biggest clones cover over 2.5% of the sample.

The chain joins TRBV7-2 to TRBJ2-3; TRBD1 agrees with 11 junctional bases. The source material was PBMCs, sampled around atezolizumab (anti-PD-L1) treatment. This sequence was found in a man in his sixties or seventies with urothelial cancer. The CDR3 amino acid sequence is: CASSLAGQGAGDTQYF. The DNA is as follows: TGTGCCAGCAGCTTAGCTGGACAGGGGGCGGGTGATACGCAGTATTTT. When the CDR3 is completed using the reference TRBV7-2 and TRBJ2-3 genes on either side, the full variable domain is GAGVSQSPSNKVTEKGKDVELRCDPISGHTALYWYRQSLGQGLEFLIYFQGNSAPDKSGLPSDRFSAERTGGSVSTLTIQRTQQEDSAVYLCASSLAGQGAGDTQYFGPGTRLTVL.